The 3 T cell receptor beta chains presented below share a single source sample, sequenced in a study of cytomegalovirus exposure and HLA in healthy donors. Clones were sequenced by immunoSEQ multiplex PCR, and TCRdb holds only the in-frame ones, with some missing. The table lists 45,000 to 70,000 clones, approximately 95% of them singletons, with around 5.8% in the top ten. The sample comprised PBMCs. Every receptor here comes from a woman younger than 30 in good health and CMV-seronegative.

The table lists this clone with a few counts. The chain has TRBV18 and TRBJ1-2; 10 bases agree with TRBD1. Germline lookup yields CDR1 KGHSH and CDR2 LQKENI. The V gene end was trimmed by 4 bases and the J gene end by 2 bases; junction bases not matched to a gene: 7. The CDR3 is made up of 16 amino acids. The CDR3 loop is CASSRGTGAGNYGYTF. The CDR3 bases are TGTGCCAGCTCACGTGGGACAGGGGCCGGCAACTATGGCTACACCTTC.

This clone appeared once. The rearrangement uses TRBV20-1 and TRBJ2-3; D remains ambiguous. V lost 2 bases to trimming and J lost 3 bases, with 3 bases between them. The CDR3 loop spans 11 amino acids. Germline CDR1 and CDR2: DFQATT and SNEGSKA (reference sequence). In DNA, the CDR3 is TGCAGTGCTAGACTGACAGATACGCAGTATTTT. Encoded protein: CSARLTDTQYF.

V usage is TRBV5-6 and J usage is TRBJ2-3; possibly TRBD2 for D (7 bases). There are 15 residues in the CDR3. Trimming pared 0 bases from V and 2 bases from J, leaving 10 bases between. The germline gives CDR1 SGHDT, CDR2 YYEEEE. The CDR3: CASSLAGGPTDTQYF. CDR3 DNA: TGTGCCAGCAGCTTGGCCGGGGGGCCCACAGATACGCAGTATTTT.